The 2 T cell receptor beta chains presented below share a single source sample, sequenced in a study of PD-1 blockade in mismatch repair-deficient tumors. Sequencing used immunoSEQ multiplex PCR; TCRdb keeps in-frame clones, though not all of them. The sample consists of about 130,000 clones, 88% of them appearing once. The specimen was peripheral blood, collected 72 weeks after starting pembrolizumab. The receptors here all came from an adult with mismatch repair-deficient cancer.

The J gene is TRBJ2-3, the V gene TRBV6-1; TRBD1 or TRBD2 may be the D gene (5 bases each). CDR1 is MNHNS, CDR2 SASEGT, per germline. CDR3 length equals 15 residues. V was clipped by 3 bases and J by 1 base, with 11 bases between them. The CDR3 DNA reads TGTGCCAGCAGTGATCCTGGGGACGGCACAGATACGCAGTATTTT. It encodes CASSDPGDGTDTQYF.

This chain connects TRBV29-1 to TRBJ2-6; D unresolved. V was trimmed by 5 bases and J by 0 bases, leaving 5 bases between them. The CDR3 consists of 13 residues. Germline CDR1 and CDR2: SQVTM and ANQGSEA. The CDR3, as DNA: TGCAGCGTTTACGACTCTGGGGCCAACGTCCTGACTTTC. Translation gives CSVYDSGANVLTF.